The entry below gives a single TCR beta chain sequence along with its context. Its antigen remains unidentified. Two lung cancer pathologists independently confirmed each histologic diagnosis. The data originate from a study of immune evolution from preneoplasia to lung adenocarcinoma. Profiling relied on immunoSEQ multiplex PCR, and the TCRdb table lists in-frame clones only, not all of them. The sample yields more than 10,000 clones, over 60% seen once. V was pared by 3 bases and J by 1 base, with 6 bases between. This CDR3 is built from 13 residues. The germline V gene has CDR1 SGHVS and CDR2 FQNEAQ. Study-level results: Later-stage lesions appeared to have more T cells, more diversity, less clonality.

The source of this sequence is a person in their 60s with lung adenocarcinoma. Some clones in this sample may be carry-over from other donors' samples. Sequencing was performed on FFPE normal lung tissue adjacent to the tumor. The rearrangement uses TRBV7-8 and TRBJ1-1, with D uncertain. The DNA of the CDR3 is TGTGCCAGCAGCTTCAGGCGGAACACTGAAGCTTTCTTT. This translates into CASSFRRNTEAFF.